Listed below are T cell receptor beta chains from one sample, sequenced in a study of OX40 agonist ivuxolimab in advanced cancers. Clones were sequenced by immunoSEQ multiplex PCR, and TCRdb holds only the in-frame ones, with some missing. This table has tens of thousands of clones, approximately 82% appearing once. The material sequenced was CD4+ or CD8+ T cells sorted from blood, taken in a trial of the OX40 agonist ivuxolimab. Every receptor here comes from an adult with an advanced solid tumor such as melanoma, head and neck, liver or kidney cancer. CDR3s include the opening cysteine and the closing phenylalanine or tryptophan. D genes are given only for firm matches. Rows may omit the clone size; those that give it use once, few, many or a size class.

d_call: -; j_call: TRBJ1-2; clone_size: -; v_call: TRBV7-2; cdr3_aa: CASTTSTGAYGYTF; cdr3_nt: TGTGCCAGCACCACCTCAACTGGGGCGTATGGCTACACCTTC
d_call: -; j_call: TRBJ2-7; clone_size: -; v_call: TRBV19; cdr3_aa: CASSIRQENEQYF; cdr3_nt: TGTGCCAGTAGTATACGACAGGAAAACGAGCAGTACTTC
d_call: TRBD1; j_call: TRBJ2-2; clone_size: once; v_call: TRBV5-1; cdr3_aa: CASSQGGGTGELFF; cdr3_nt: TGCGCCAGCAGCCAAGGGGGCGGCACCGGGGAGCTGTTTTTT
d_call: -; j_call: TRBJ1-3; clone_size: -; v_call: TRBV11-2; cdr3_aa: CASSLDPSGNTIYF; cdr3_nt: TGTGCCAGCAGCTTAGATCCCTCTGGAAACACCATATATTTT
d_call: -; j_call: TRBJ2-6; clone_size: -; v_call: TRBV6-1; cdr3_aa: CAGKIRAGGANVLTF; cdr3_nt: TGTGCCGGTAAAATAAGGGCAGGCGGGGCCAACGTCCTGACTTTC
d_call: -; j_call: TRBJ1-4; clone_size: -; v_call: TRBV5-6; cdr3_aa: CASSFGVANEKLFF; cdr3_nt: TGTGCCAGCAGCTTTGGGGTGGCTAATGAAAAACTGTTTTTT
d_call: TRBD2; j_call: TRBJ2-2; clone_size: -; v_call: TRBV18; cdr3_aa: CASSPLPGTSGKQPGELFF; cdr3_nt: TGTGCCAGCTCACCACTTCCCGGGACTAGCGGAAAACAGCCCGGGGAGCTGTTTTTT
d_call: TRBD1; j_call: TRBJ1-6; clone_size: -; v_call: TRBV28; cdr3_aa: CASSIQGAHNSPLHF; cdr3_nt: TGTGCCAGCAGTATACAGGGGGCCCATAATTCACCCCTCCACTTT
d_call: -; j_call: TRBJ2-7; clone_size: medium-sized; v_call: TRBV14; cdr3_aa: CASSQNPGPQPYEQYF; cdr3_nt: TGTGCCAGCAGCCAAAACCCGGGACCTCAGCCATACGAGCAGTACTTC
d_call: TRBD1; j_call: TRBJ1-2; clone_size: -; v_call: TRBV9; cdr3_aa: CASSVGEGAFYGYTF; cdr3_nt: TGTGCCAGCAGCGTAGGAGAGGGGGCTTTCTATGGCTACACCTTC
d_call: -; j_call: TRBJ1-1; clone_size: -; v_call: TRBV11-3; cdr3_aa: CASSRRGNTEAFF; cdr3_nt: TGTGCCAGCAGCCGTCGGGGGAACACTGAAGCTTTCTTT
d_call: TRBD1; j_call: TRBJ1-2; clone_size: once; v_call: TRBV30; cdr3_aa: CAWNRDRPYGYTF; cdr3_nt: TGTGCCTGGAATAGGGACAGACCCTATGGCTACACCTTC
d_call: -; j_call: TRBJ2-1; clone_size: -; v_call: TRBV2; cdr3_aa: CASSERTTVNEQFF; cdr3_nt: TGTGCCAGCAGTGAGCGCACAACCGTCAATGAGCAGTTCTTC
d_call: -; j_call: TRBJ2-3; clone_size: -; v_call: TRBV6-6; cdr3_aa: CASRTTDTQYF; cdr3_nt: TGTGCCAGCAGGACCACAGATACGCAGTATTTT
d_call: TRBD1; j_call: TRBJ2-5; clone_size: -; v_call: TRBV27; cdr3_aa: CASSTKDRGETQYF; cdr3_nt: TGTGCCAGCAGTACAAAGGACAGGGGTGAGACCCAGTACTTC
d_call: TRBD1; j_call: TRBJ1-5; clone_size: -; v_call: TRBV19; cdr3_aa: CASSIQGARNQPQHF; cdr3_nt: TGTGCCAGTAGTATCCAGGGGGCGAGGAATCAGCCCCAGCATTTT
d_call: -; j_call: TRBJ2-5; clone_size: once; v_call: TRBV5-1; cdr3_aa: CASTPNLSDQETQYF; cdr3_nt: TGCGCCAGCACCCCTAATCTTTCGGACCAAGAGACCCAGTACTTC
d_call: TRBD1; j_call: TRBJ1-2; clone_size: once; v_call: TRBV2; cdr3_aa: CASRGTVSNYGYTF; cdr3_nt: TGTGCCAGCAGGGGGACAGTCTCGAACTATGGCTACACCTTC
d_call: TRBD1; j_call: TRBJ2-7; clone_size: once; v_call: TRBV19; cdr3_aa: CASSIGRTGLDEQYF; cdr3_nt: TGTGCCAGTAGTATAGGGCGGACAGGGCTCGACGAGCAGTACTTC
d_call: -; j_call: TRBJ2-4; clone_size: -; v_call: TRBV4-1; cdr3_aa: CASSRDRIAKNIQYF; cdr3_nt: TGCGCCAGCAGCCGAGACAGGATAGCCAAAAACATTCAGTACTTC
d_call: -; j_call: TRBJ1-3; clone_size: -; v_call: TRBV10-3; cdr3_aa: CAISAGAGNTIYF; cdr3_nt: TGTGCCATCAGTGCCGGGGCTGGAAACACCATATATTTT
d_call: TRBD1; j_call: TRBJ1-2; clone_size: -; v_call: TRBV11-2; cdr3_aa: CASSSTGGRGYGYTF; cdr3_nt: TGTGCCAGCAGCTCCACGGGAGGCAGGGGGTATGGCTACACCTTC
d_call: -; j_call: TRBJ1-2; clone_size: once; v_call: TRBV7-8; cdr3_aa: CASSLTGGPDPNYGYTF; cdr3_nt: TGTGCCAGCAGCCTCACTGGGGGACCTGACCCTAACTATGGCTACACCTTC
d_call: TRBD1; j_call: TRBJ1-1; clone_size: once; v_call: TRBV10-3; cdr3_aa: CAITTGDNTEAFF; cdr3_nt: TGTGCCATCACGACAGGGGATAACACTGAAGCTTTCTTT
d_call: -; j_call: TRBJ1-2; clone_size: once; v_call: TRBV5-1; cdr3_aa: CASSLVGEPFYGYTF; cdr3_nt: TGCGCCAGCAGCTTGGTGGGGGAGCCCTTCTATGGCTACACCTTC
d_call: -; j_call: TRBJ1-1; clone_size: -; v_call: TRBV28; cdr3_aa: CASSGRNTEAFF; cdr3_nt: TGTGCCAGCAGCGGGAGGAACACTGAAGCTTTCTTT
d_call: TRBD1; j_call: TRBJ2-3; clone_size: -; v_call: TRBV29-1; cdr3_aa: CSVETGSDTQYF; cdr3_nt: TGCAGCGTTGAGACAGGGTCAGATACGCAGTATTTT
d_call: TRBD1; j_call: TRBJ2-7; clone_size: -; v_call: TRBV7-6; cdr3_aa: CASSLGTGGTFVYEQYF; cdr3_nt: TGTGCCAGCAGCTTGGGGACAGGGGGAACTTTTGTTTACGAGCAGTACTTC
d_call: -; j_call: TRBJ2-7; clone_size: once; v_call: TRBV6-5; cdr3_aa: CASSYSRPPYEQYF; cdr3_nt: TGTGCCAGCAGTTACTCGAGGCCTCCCTACGAGCAGTACTTC
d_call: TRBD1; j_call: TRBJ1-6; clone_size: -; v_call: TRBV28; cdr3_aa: CASNLGQNNSPLHF; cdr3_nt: TGTGCCAGCAATCTGGGACAGAATAATTCACCCCTCCACTTT
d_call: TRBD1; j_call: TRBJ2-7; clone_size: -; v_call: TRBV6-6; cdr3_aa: CASRPPGQGAWEQYF; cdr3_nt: TGTGCCAGCAGGCCCCCGGGACAGGGGGCCTGGGAGCAGTACTTC
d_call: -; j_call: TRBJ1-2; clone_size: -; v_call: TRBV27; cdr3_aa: CASSFNQGRYGYTF; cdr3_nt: TGTGCCAGCAGTTTCAATCAGGGGAGATATGGCTACACCTTC
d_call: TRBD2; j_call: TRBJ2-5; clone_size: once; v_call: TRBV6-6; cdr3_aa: CASSYSPGGSGETQYF; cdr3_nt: TGTGCCAGCAGTTACTCGCCGGGAGGGAGTGGAGAGACCCAGTACTTC
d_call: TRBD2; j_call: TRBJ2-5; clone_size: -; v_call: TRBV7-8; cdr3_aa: CASSLRLAGGRKETQYF; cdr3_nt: TGTGCCAGCAGCTTAAGACTAGCGGGGGGGAGGAAAGAGACCCAGTACTTC
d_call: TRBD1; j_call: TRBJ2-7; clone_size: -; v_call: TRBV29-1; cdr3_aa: CSVVGGQGANEQYF; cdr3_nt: TGCAGCGTTGTGGGGGGACAGGGGGCTAACGAGCAGTACTTC
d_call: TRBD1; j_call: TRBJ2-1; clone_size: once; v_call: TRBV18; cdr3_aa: CASSLMGQGYNEQFF; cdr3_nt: TGTGCCAGCTCACTAATGGGACAGGGATACAATGAGCAGTTCTTC
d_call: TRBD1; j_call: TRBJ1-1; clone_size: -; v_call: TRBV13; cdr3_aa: CASSLNRGTEAFF; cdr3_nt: TGTGCCAGCAGCTTAAACAGGGGCACTGAAGCTTTCTTT
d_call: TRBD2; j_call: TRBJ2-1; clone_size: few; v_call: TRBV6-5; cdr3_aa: CATGTGTSINEQFF; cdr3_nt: TGTGCCACCGGAACCGGGACTAGCATAAATGAGCAGTTCTTC
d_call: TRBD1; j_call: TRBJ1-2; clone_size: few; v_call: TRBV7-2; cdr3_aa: CASSPQGARNYGYTF; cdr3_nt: TGTGCCAGCAGCCCCCAGGGGGCGCGAAACTATGGCTACACCTTC
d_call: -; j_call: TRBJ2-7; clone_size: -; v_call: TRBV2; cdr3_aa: CAGELGNEQYF; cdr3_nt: TGTGCCGGGGAACTCGGGAACGAGCAGTACTTC
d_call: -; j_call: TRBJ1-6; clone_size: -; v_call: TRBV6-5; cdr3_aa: CASSYSGNTYNSPLHF; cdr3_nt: TGTGCCAGCAGTTACTCAGGGAACACCTATAATTCACCCCTCCACTTT
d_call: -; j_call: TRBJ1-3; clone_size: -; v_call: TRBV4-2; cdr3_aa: CASSLVGAFSGNTIYF; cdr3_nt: TGTGCCAGCAGCCTAGTCGGGGCTTTCTCTGGAAACACCATATATTTT
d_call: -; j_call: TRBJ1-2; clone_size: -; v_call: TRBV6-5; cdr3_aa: CANSYLDSNYGYTF; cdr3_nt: TGTGCCAACAGTTACCTGGACAGTAACTATGGCTACACCTTC
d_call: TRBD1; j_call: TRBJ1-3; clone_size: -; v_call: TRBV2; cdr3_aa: CASSGQGLDTIYF; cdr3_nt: TGTGCCAGCAGCGGACAGGGTTTGGACACCATATATTTT
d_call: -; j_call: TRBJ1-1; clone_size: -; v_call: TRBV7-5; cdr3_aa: CARSPLTERTEAFF; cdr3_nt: TGTGCCAGAAGCCCACTAACAGAAAGGACTGAAGCTTTCTTT
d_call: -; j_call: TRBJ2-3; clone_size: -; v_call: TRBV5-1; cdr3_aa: CASSLGGPTDTQYF; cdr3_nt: TGCGCCAGCAGCTTGGGCGGACCCACAGATACGCAGTATTTT
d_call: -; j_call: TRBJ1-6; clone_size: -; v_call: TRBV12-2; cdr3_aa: CASRLAGPSPLHF; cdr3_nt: TGTGCAAGTCGCTTAGCGGGACCATCACCCCTCCACTTT
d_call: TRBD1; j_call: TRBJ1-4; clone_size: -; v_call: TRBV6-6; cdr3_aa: CASSSGGQANEKLFF; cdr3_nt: TGTGCCAGCAGTTCCGGGGGACAGGCTAATGAAAAACTGTTTTTT
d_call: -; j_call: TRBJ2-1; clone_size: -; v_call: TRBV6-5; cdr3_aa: CASKELDEQFF; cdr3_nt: TGTGCCAGCAAAGAGCTAGATGAGCAGTTCTTC
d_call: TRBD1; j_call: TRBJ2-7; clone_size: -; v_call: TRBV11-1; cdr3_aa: CASSLEGQGGEQYF; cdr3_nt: TGTGCCAGCAGCTTAGAGGGACAGGGCGGCGAGCAGTACTTC
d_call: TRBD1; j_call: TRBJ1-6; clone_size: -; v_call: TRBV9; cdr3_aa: CASSATGSSLHF; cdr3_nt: TGTGCCAGCAGCGCGACAGGGAGTTCCCTCCACTTT
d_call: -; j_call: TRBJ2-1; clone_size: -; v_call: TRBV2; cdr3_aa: CASRRVGPYNEQFF; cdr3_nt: TGTGCCAGCAGGAGGGTGGGGCCGTACAATGAGCAGTTCTTC